This TCR beta chain came from a study of cytomegalovirus exposure and HLA in healthy donors. The study, taken as a whole, reports: An analysis that came later showed most CMV-associated TCR beta chains appearing HLA-restricted.

V shed 0 bases and J shed 5 bases, with 5 bases lying between them. This CDR3 is 12 amino acids long. Germline V gene sequence: CDR1 SGHRS, CDR2 YFSETQ. As for this clone: The target antigen is unknown.

The PCR contained 60 Vbeta and 13 Jbeta primers. The protocol was immunoSEQ multiplex PCR, while the TCRdb copy is restricted to in-frame clones and leaves out a portion. The sample gives approximately 140,000 clones, about 80% of which show up once; 1.5% to 2.5% is in the top ten. The origin of this receptor is a woman in her 40s in good health and CMV-seronegative. Sequencing was performed on PBMCs. The rearrangement uses TRBV5-1 and TRBJ2-5; D unresolved. DNA of the CDR3: TGCGCCAGCAGCTTGGCCTTTGAGACCCAGTACTTC. This translates into CASSLAFETQYF.